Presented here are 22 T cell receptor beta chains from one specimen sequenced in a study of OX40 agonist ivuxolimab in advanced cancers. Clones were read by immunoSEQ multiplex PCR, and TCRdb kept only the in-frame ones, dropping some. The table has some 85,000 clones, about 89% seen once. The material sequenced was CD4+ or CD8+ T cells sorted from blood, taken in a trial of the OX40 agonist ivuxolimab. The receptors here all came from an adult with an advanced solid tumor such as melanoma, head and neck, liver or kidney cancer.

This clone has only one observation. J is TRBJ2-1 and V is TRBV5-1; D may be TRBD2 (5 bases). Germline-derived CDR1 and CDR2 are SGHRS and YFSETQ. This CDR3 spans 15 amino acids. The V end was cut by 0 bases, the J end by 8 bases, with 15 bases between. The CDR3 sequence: CASSLAGEGSYEQFF. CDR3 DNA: TGCGCCAGCAGCTTGGCGGGCGAGGGAAGCTATGAGCAGTTCTTC.

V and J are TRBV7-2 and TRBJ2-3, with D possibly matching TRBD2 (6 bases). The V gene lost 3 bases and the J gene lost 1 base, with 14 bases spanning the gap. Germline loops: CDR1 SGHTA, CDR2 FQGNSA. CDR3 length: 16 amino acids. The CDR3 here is CASSFSSAIGTDTQYF. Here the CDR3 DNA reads TGTGCCAGCAGCTTTTCTAGCGCGATTGGCACAGATACGCAGTATTTT.

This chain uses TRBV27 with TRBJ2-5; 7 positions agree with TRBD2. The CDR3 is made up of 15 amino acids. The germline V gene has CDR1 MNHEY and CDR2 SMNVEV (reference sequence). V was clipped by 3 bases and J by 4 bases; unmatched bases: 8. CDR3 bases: TGTGCCAGCAGTTTTTCGGGTGGGGGGGGAGAGACCCAGTACTTC. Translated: CASSFSGGGGETQYF.

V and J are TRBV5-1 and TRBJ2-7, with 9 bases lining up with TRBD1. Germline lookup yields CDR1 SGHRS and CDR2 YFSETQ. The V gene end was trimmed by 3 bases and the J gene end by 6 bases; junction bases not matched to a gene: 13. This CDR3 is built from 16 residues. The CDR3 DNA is TGCGCCAGCAGCTCCAGGACAGGGGCCCCCTTGGGCGAGCAGTACTTC. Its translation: CASSSRTGAPLGEQYF.

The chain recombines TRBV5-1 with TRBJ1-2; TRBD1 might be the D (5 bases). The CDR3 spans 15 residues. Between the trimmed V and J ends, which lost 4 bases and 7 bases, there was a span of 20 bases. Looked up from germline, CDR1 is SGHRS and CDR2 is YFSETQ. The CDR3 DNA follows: TGCGCCAGCAGCCAACAACTCCCGGGGCTTGGTGGCTACACCTTC. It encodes CASSQQLPGLGGYTF.

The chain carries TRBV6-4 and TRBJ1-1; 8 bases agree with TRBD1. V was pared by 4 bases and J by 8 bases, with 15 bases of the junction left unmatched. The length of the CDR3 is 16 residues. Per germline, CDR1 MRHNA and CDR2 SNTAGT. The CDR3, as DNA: TGTGCCAGCAGTGGATCCCTCTTCACAGGGGGTCTCGAAGCTTTCTTT. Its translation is CASSGSLFTGGLEAFF.

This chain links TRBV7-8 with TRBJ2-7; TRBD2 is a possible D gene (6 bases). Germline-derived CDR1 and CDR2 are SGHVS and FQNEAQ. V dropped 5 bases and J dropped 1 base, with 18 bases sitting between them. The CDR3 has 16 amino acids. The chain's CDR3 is CASSPRGGSYSYEQYF. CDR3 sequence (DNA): TGTGCCAGCAGCCCTCGTGGGGGGAGTTATTCCTACGAGCAGTACTTC.

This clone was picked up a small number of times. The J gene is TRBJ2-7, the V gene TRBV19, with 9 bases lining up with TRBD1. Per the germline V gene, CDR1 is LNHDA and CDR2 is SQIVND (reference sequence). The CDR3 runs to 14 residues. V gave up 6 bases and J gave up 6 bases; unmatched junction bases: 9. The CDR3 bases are TGTGCCAGTAGGGAACAGGGGGCTTCTCGCGAGCAGTACTTC. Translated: CASREQGASREQYF.

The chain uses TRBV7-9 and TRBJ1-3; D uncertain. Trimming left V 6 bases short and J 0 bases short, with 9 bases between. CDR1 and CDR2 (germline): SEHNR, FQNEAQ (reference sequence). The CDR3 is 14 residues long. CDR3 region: CASRPSSSGNTIYF. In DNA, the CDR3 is TGTGCCAGCAGGCCGTCTAGCTCTGGAAACACCATATATTTT.

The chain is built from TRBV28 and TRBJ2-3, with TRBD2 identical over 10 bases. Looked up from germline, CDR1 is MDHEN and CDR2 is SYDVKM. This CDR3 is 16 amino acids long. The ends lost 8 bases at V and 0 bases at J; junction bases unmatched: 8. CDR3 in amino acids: CASLGAGGPSTDTQYF. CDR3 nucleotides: TGTGCCAGCCTGGGAGCGGGAGGGCCGAGCACAGATACGCAGTATTTT.

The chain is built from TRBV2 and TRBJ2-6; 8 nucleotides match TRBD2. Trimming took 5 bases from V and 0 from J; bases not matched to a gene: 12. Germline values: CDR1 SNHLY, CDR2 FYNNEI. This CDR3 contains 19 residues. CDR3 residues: CASSLRGGTLSSGANVLTF. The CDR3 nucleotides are TGTGCCAGCAGTCTACGGGGGGGGACACTCAGCTCTGGGGCCAACGTCCTGACTTTC. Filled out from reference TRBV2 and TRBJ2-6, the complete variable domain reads EPEVTQTPSHQVTQMGQEVILRCVPISNHLYFYWYRQILGQKVEFLVSFYNNEISEKSEIFDDQFSVERPDGSNFTLKIRSTKLEDSAMYFCASSLRGGTLSSGANVLTFGAGSRLTVL.

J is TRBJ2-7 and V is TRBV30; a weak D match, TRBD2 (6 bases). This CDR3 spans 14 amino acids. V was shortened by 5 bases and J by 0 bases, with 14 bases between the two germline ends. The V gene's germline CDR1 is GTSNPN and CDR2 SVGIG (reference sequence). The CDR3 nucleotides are TGTGCCTGGGCGAGGGGAGGCAGCTCCTACGAGCAGTACTTC. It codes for CAWARGGSSYEQYF.

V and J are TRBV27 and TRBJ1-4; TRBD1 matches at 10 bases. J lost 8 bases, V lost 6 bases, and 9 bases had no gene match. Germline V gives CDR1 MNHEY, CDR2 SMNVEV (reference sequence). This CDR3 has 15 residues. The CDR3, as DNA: TGTGCCAGCAGGACCGGGACAGGGGTTTGGGAAAAACTGTTTTTT. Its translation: CASRTGTGVWEKLFF. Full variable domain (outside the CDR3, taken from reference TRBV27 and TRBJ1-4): EAQVTQNPRYLITVTGKKLTVTCSQNMNHEYMSWYRQDPGLGLRQIYYSMNVEVTDKGDVPEGYKVSRKEKRNFPLILESPSPNQTSLYFCASRTGTGVWEKLFFGSGTQLSVL.

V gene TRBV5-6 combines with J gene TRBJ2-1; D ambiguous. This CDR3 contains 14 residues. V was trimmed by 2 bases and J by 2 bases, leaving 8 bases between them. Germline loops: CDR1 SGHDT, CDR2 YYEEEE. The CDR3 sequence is CASSLRGTYNEQFF. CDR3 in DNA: TGTGCCAGCAGCTTACGCGGAACCTACAATGAGCAGTTCTTC. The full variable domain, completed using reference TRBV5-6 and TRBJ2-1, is DAGVTQSPTHLIKTRGQQVTLRCSPKSGHDTVSWYQQALGQGPQFIFQYYEEEERQRGNFPDRFSGHQFPNYSSELNVNALLLGDSALYLCASSLRGTYNEQFFGPGTRLTVL.

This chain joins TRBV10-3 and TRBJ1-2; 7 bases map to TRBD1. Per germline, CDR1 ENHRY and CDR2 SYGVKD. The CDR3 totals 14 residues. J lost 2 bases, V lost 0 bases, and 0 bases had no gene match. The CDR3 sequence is CAISESDRNYGYTF. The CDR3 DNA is TGTGCCATCAGTGAGTCGGACAGGAACTATGGCTACACCTTC.

The CDR3 here is CASSHPGQGIRYF. The DNA of the CDR3 is TGCGCCAGCAGTCACCCGGGACAGGGGATACGGTATTTT. The chain combines TRBV23-1 with TRBJ2-3, with 10 bases aligning to TRBD1. TRBV23-1 qualifies as an ORF whose function is uncertain. This CDR3 is 13 amino acids long. V lost 3 bases and J lost 14; bases outside the gene matches: 8.

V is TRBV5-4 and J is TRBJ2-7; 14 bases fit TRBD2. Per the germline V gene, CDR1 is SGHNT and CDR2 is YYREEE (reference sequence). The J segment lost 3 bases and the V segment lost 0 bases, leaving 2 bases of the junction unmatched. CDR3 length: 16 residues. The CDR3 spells CASSLAGTSGSYEQYF. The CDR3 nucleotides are TGTGCCAGCAGCTTGGCCGGGACTAGCGGGAGCTACGAGCAGTACTTC.

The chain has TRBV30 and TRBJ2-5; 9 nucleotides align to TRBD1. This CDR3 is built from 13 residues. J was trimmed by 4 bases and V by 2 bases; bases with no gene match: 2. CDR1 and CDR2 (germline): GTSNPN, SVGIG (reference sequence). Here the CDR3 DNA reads TGTGCCTGGAGTACAGGGGGCGCAGAGACCCAGTACTTC. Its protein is CAWSTGGAETQYF.

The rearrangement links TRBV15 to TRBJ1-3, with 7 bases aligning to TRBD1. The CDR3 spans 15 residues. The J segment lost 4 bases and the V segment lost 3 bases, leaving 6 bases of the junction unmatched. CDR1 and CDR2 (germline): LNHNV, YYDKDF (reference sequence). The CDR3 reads CATSREQGPGNTIYF. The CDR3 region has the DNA TGTGCCACCAGCAGGGAACAGGGGCCCGGAAACACCATATATTTT.

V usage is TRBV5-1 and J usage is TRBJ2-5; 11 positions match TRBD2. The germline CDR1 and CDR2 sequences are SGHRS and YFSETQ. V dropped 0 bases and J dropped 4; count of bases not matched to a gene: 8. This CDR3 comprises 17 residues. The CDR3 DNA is TGCGCCAGCAGCTTGGCTGGTAGCGGGAGGGCCGGAGAGACCCAGTACTTC. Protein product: CASSLAGSGRAGETQYF.

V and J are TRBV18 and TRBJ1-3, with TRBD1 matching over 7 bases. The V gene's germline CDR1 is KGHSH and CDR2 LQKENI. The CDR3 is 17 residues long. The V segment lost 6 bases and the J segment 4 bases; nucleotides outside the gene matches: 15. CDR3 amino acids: CASSQALPTGPGNTIYF. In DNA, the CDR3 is TGTGCCAGCTCGCAGGCCCTCCCGACAGGGCCCGGAAACACCATATATTTT.

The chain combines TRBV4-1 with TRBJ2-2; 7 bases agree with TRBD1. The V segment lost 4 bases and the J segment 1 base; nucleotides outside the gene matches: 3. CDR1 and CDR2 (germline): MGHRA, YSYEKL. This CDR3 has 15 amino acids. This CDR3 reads CASSPRQGNTGELFF. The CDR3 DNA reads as TGCGCCAGCAGCCCCCGACAGGGGAACACCGGGGAGCTGTTTTTT.